This TCR beta chain was sequenced during a study of identical twins. The study, taken as a whole, reports: Models underestimated how often monozygotic twins shared out-of-frame TCR alpha. The degree of excess twin sharing was weaker in beta out-of-frame sequences.

As concerns this clonotype: Its antigen is unknown.

The germline V gene has CDR1 LGHDT and CDR2 YNNKEL (reference sequence). This CDR3 comprises 14 residues. The germline V and J ends were trimmed by 2 bases and 4 bases, with 12 bases remaining between them. Unique molecular identifiers were in the cDNA, with template-switch universal primer binding. Using its own MiXCR run on the 5' RACE reads, TCRdb lists one record per CDR3 protein. The top ten hold roughly 1.6% of the sample, which has just under 650,000 distinct CDR3 sequences, roughly 7.1% seen once. These sequences were also reported in another study, on yellow fever vaccine responses in identical twins.

The rearrangement links TRBV3-1 to TRBJ2-7; a weak D match, TRBD1 (6 bases). The sample comprised PBMCs. This sequence originates from a woman aged 18-29 years in good health. The CDR3 spells CASSQKGHLYEQYV. For the CDR3, the DNA is TGTGCCAGCAGCCAAAAGGGACACCTTTACGAGCAGTACGTC.